This TCR beta chain was recorded in a study of cytomegalovirus exposure and HLA in healthy donors. TCRdb's table, derived via immunoSEQ multiplex PCR, lists solely in-frame clones and lacks some. The sample carries 150,000 to 200,000 clones, around four fifths recorded once. Germline V CDR1 and CDR2: SGDLS, YYNGEE. The CDR3 length is 15 residues. V was shortened by 4 bases and J by 8 bases, with 18 bases between the two germline ends. This clone was seen once. As yet, its antigen is unknown. Overall study findings and caveats: Cytomegalovirus status, reportedly, was diagnosed with high specificity and sensitivity by the classifier. Under in vitro conditions, a few CMV-associated chains were confirmed as specific for CMV antigens. A subsequent analysis found that TCR clusters from the first cohort also tended to co-occur in the 90 to 150 validation repertoires, with 90% to 95% of cluster scores above 0.

The genes are TRBV9 and TRBJ1-4, with D uncertain. This sequence was found in a man between 25 and 39 years old in good health and CMV-seropositive. Source material: PBMCs. CDR3 DNA: TGTGCCAGCAGCTCCTCGAGGGCACAAGGAGAAAAACTGTTTTTT. Protein sequence: CASSSSRAQGEKLFF. Looking up the rest from reference TRBV9 and TRBJ1-4 gives the full variable domain: DSGVTQTPKHLITATGQRVTLRCSPRSGDLSVYWYQQSLDQGLQFLIQYYNGEERAKGNILERFSAQQFPDLHSELNLSSLELGDSALYFCASSSSRAQGEKLFFGSGTQLSVL.